Sequencing of this T cell receptor (beta chain) was carried out in a study of CD8 T cells in ankylosing spondylitis (dated by TCRdb to about 2017). Background on the whole study: T cell receptor beta repertoires were profiled in healthy donors and ankylosing spondylitis patients so that disease-linked TCR variants could be found. The full study cohort was made up of approximately 27 ankylosing spondylitis patients and some 100 healthy donors. Peripheral blood samples were taken, and synovial fluid was additionally collected from ankylosing spondylitis patients. Overall results and qualifications from the work: The disease-linked clones had a CD8+ phenotype and were found at relatively low frequencies in peripheral blood. Significant enrichment of the disease-linked clones was reported in matched synovial fluid samples from ankylosing spondylitis patients. Some of the motif variants had been reported before in the synovial fluid and blood of reactive arthritis patients, a finding that suggests common disease-initiation mechanisms. A TCR beta motif of several highly homologous amino acid variants appeared characteristic of blood from ankylosing spondylitis patients.

The germline V gene gives CDR1 as KGHDR and CDR2 as SFDVKD. Trimming removed 4 bases from V and 4 bases from J; the gene matches leave 9 bases unexplained. There are 16 amino acids in the CDR3, from cysteine to phenylalanine inclusive. The only DNA kept is the CDR3, 48 bases in frame from the first base. The sample holds many counts of this clonotype. Its antigen has not been determined. No much larger clone exists at a distance of one base, and base qualities are not known. The data were produced on an Illumina HiSeq 2500. TCR beta libraries were prepared by quantitative 5'-RACE with molecular barcodes. In the authors' own workflow: To identify disease-linked TCR variants, a new computational method was used, one built on a probabilistic model of VDJ rearrangement. TCRdb took the public reads, trimmed them with fastp at Q25, ran MiXCR for clone calling and kept in-frame beta chains. Each entry is one CDR3 protein sequence, shown with its most common DNA and genes. The V and J calls and clone size are TCRdb's, not the authors'. In this sample the table shows a few hundred thousand distinct CDR3 sequences, under 12% of which occur a single time. The ten largest clones represent approximately 20% of the sample.

This TCR derives from a male donor with ankylosing spondylitis or in good health (not recorded which). The sample was blood, either unsorted or a sorted T cell fraction (not recorded which). Here the chain combines TRBV24-1 and TRBJ2-1; 7 junctional bases match TRBD2. The sequenced DNA: TGTGCCACCAGTGACCCTAGCGGATATTTATACAATGAGCAGTTCTTC. Its protein is CATSDPSGYLYNEQFF.